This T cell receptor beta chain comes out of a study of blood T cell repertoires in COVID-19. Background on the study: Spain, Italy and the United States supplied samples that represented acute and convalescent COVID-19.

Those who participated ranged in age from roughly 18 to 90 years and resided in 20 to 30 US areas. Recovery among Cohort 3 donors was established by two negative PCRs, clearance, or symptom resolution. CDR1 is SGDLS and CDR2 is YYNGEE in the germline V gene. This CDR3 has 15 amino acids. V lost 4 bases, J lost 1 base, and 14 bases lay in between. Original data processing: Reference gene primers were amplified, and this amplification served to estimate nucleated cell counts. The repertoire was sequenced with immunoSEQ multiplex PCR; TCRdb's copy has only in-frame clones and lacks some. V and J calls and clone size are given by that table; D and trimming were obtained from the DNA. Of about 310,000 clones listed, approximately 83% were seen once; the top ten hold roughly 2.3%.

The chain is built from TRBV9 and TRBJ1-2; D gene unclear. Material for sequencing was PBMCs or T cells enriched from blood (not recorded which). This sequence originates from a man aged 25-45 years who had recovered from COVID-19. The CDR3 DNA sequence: TGTGCCAGCAGCCCCTCAGGCCGTAGTAACTATGGCTACACCTTC. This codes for CASSPSGRSNYGYTF.